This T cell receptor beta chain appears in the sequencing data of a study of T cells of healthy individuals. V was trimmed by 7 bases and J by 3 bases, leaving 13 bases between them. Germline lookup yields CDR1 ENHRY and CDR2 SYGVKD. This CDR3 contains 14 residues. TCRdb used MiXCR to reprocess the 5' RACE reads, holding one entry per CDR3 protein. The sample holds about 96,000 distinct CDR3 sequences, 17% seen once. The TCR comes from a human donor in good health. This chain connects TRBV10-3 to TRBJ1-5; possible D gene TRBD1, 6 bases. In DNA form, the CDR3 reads TGTGCCATCAAAGAAGGGGGGGCCAATCAGCCCCAGCATTTT. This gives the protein CAIKEGGANQPQHF.